The clone carrying this T cell receptor (beta chain) was seen repeatedly, ten times or more. TCRdb ran MiXCR on the RT-PCR reads and lists one entry per CDR3 protein. Of 160,000 or so distinct CDR3 sequences listed, approximately 24% are singletons. The length of the CDR3 is 17 residues. The junction had 12 bases not matched to a gene; V was cut back by 5 bases and J by 0 bases. Germline V gene lookup returns CDR1 SGHVS and CDR2 FNYEAQ. The sample comes from a study of patients and donors after allogeneic stem cell transplantation. J is TRBJ1-2 and V is TRBV7-6; 7 nucleotides align to TRBD1. The sequence derives from a human donor who was either an allogeneic HSCT recipient or a stem cell or donor lymphocyte infusion donor (not recorded which). It is not recorded whose cells these are; they may come from a transplant donor. Sequenced: blood, either unsorted or a sorted T cell fraction (not recorded which). CDR3 region: CASSRGTAHEPNYGYTF. In nucleotides, the CDR3 is TGTGCCAGCAGCCGGGGGACAGCACATGAACCTAACTATGGCTACACCTTC.